This TCR beta chain was identified during a study of OX40 agonist ivuxolimab in advanced cancers. Trimming took off 5 bases at V and 3 bases at J, with 13 bases between the two ends. This CDR3 comprises 14 residues. The germline CDR1 and CDR2 sequences are MDHEN and SYDVKM. Method: immunoSEQ multiplex PCR; TCRdb's copy keeps in-frame clones and lacks some. The repertoire holds around 50,000 clones, with about 81% as singletons. This sample comprised CD4+ or CD8+ T cells sorted from blood, obtained in a trial of the OX40 agonist ivuxolimab. This TCR was sampled from an adult with an advanced solid tumor such as melanoma, head and neck, liver or kidney cancer. The chain employs TRBV28 and TRBJ1-2; TRBD1 is a possible D gene (5 bases). In nucleotides, the CDR3 is TGTGCCAGCAGTCGGAGCGGGGGGGACTATGGCTACACCTTC. Translating gives CASSRSGGDYGYTF.